The 29 T cell receptor beta chains in this list originate from one sample, sequenced in a study of shared clonotypes between healthy human individuals. TCRdb's copy holds only in-frame clones and misses some; the assay was immunoSEQ multiplex PCR. The sample lists 500,000 to 700,000 clones, about 95% occurring once. Naive-designated CD8 cells lacked CD45RO, were positively enriched for CCR7, and omitted terminally differentiated effector memory CD45RA+ cells. Sequencing was carried out using naive CD8+ T cells sorted from blood. All receptors derive from a woman aged 25 to 45 in good health.

The V gene is TRBV6-5, the J gene TRBJ1-1, with D perhaps matching TRBD1 (6 bases). Germline CDR1 is MNHEY and CDR2 is SVGAGI. The CDR3 totals 13 residues. V lost 2 bases and J lost 6, with 10 bases in between. CDR3 nucleotide sequence: TGTGCCAGCAGTTACGGGGGGGCGGCTGAAGCTTTCTTT. As protein: CASSYGGAAEAFF.

The chain links TRBV27 to TRBJ1-1; TRBD1 matches at 9 bases. After removal of 3 bases from V and 4 bases from J, the junction contained 3 bases not matched to a gene. Germline V lookup: CDR1 MNHEY, CDR2 SMNVEV (reference sequence). CDR3 length equals 14 residues. The CDR3 here is CASSLTGGSTEAFF. CDR3 nucleotides: TGTGCCAGCAGTTTGACAGGGGGGAGCACTGAAGCTTTCTTT.

The CDR3 spells CASLTPNGDEQFF. The CDR3 region has the DNA TGTGCCAGCCTTACTCCGAACGGGGATGAGCAGTTCTTC. The V call is TRBV2, the J call TRBJ2-1; D is perhaps TRBD2 (5 bases). Germline values: CDR1 SNHLY, CDR2 FYNNEI. This CDR3 contains 13 residues. Trimming removed 8 bases at V and 8 bases at J, with 16 bases between.

V usage is TRBV6-5 and J usage is TRBJ2-5; D not resolved. V dropped 0 bases and J dropped 4 bases, with 12 bases sitting between them. The CDR3 loop spans 15 amino acids. In germline, CDR1 is MNHEY, CDR2 SVGAGI. CDR3 loop: CASSYSSAILETQYF. CDR3 nucleotides: TGTGCCAGCAGTTACTCATCAGCGATACTAGAGACCCAGTACTTC.

The V call is TRBV9, the J call TRBJ2-7; D is possibly TRBD1 (5 bases). V shed 3 bases and J shed 0 bases, with 7 bases lying between them. The CDR3 is 13 residues long. Germline assignment: CDR1 SGDLS and CDR2 YYNGEE. The CDR3 here is CASSGGYSYEQYF. The CDR3, as DNA: TGTGCCAGCAGCGGGGGCTACTCCTACGAGCAGTACTTC.

V gene TRBV27 combines with J gene TRBJ2-7; D unresolved. Trimming took 2 bases from V and 4 from J, leaving 9 bases between them. The CDR3 has 13 amino acids. CDR1 is MNHEY, CDR2 SMNVEV, per germline (reference sequence). The CDR3 bases are TGTGCCAGCAGTTTAGCGATCTCATACGAGCAGTACTTC. It codes for CASSLAISYEQYF.

The V and J genes are TRBV2 and TRBJ1-4, with TRBD1 matching over 9 bases. Unmatched junction bases numbered 8, after V lost 2 bases and J lost 7 bases. The germline V gene encodes CDR1 SNHLY and CDR2 FYNNEI. The CDR3 spans 16 residues. In nucleotides, the CDR3 is TGTGCCAGCAGTGAATCTCTTGGGACAGGGCTTGAAAAACTGTTTTTT. Translation: CASSESLGTGLEKLFF.

V and J are TRBV5-1 and TRBJ2-1, with TRBD1 matching 8 bases. Germline assignment: CDR1 SGHRS and CDR2 YFSETQ. V lost 7 bases, J lost 6 bases, and 6 bases stayed unmatched. This CDR3 is built from 13 residues. The CDR3 sequence is CASGPGGINEQFF. CDR3 nucleotide sequence: TGCGCCAGCGGGCCAGGGGGCATCAATGAGCAGTTCTTC.

V gene TRBV13 combines with J gene TRBJ2-7, with 10 bases lining up with TRBD2. Germline CDR1 reads PRHDT; CDR2 reads FYEKMQ (reference sequence). There are 18 residues in the CDR3. J was trimmed by 2 bases and V by 4 bases; bases with no gene match: 14. CDR3: CASSSLETGTSAAYEQYF. The CDR3 DNA reads TGTGCCAGCAGCTCCCTGGAGACCGGGACTAGCGCGGCCTACGAGCAGTACTTC. The full variable domain, its missing parts supplied by reference TRBV13 and TRBJ2-7, is AAGVIQSPRHLIKEKRETATLKCYPIPRHDTVYWYQQGPGQDPQFLISFYEKMQSDKGSIPDRFSAQQFSDYHSELNMSSLELGDSALYFCASSSLETGTSAAYEQYFGPGTRLTVT.

The chain uses TRBV28 and TRBJ2-2; D possibly corresponds to TRBD1 (6 bases). Deletions cut 7 bases from V and 4 bases from J, with 13 bases between. The CDR3 loop spans 14 amino acids. The germline V gene has CDR1 MDHEN and CDR2 SYDVKM. This CDR3 reads CASTLRTVTGELFF. CDR3 nucleotide sequence: TGTGCCAGCACCTTAAGGACAGTCACCGGGGAGCTGTTTTTT.

The rearrangement links TRBV5-6 to TRBJ2-7, with D hard to call. CDR3 length: 13 amino acids. CDR1 is SGHDT and CDR2 is YYEEEE in the germline V gene. The germline V and J ends were trimmed by 0 bases and 6 bases, with 10 bases remaining between them. The CDR3 region is CASSLGDSGEQYF. The CDR3 DNA reads as TGTGCCAGCAGCTTGGGGGATTCGGGCGAGCAGTACTTC.

This rearrangement joins TRBV28 to TRBJ2-3; 11 positions agree with TRBD1. This CDR3 spans 15 amino acids. The germline V gene has CDR1 MDHEN and CDR2 SYDVKM. Unmatched junction bases numbered 5, after V lost 6 bases and J lost 3 bases. In DNA, the CDR3 is TGTGCCAGCAGAAACGGACAGGGGGCGACAGATACGCAGTATTTT. This translates into CASRNGQGATDTQYF.

The chain recombines TRBV19 with TRBJ1-2; perhaps TRBD1 as D (6 bases). CDR3 length: 17 amino acids. Germline lookup yields CDR1 LNHDA and CDR2 SQIVND (reference sequence). Trimming cost V 3 bases and J 3 bases, with 20 bases left between them. The CDR3 here is CASSINSGDLLYYGYTF. For the CDR3, the DNA is TGTGCCAGTAGTATTAATTCAGGGGACCTCCTCTACTATGGCTACACCTTC.

This sequence joins TRBV2 and TRBJ1-4; D may be TRBD1 (5 bases). This CDR3 is built from 15 residues. From germline, CDR1 is SNHLY and CDR2 FYNNEI. The V gene lost 1 base and the J gene lost 4 bases, with 10 bases spanning the gap. The CDR3 sequence: CASSEGQLGNEKLFF. CDR3 in DNA: TGTGCCAGCAGTGAAGGACAGCTAGGTAATGAAAAACTGTTTTTT.

The gene calls are TRBV2 and TRBJ2-2, with D hard to call. The CDR3 has 13 amino acids. Trimming left V 6 bases short and J 7 bases short, with 12 bases between. Germline CDR1 reads SNHLY; CDR2 reads FYNNEI. DNA of the CDR3: TGTGCCAGCAGCCTCCTGACCAACGGGGAGCTGTTTTTT. It yields the protein CASSLLTNGELFF.

This clone was recorded once. The chain recombines TRBV27 with TRBJ2-1, with D uncertain. The germline V and J ends were trimmed by 2 bases and 7 bases, with 9 bases remaining between them. The CDR3 totals 13 residues. CDR1 and CDR2 from the germline V gene are MNHEY and SMNVEV (reference sequence). CDR3: CASSLRGRNEQFF. The CDR3 DNA follows: TGTGCCAGCAGTTTACGCGGTCGGAATGAGCAGTTCTTC.

The chain couples TRBV6-1 to TRBJ1-1; 8 bases match TRBD1. After removal of 6 bases from V and 1 base from J, the junction contained 4 bases not matched to a gene. This CDR3 region has 14 residues. The germline gives CDR1 MNHNS, CDR2 SASEGT. CDR3: CASRLQGENTEAFF. The CDR3 DNA reads as TGTGCCAGCAGACTACAGGGGGAGAACACTGAAGCTTTCTTT.

The chain couples TRBV21-1 to TRBJ2-7; the table's D call of TRBD2 was not tested on the DNA. TRBV21-1 is noted as a pseudogene. The CDR3 is 17 residues long. The CDR3 is CASSINRFAGETYEQYF. CDR3 nucleotides: TGTGCCAGCAGCATTAATCGATTCGCGGGAGAGACCTACGAGCAGTACTTC.

The CDR3 reads CASSPGTSGRTEQYF. As DNA, the CDR3 is TGTGCCAGCAGTCCCGGGACTAGCGGGAGGACTGAGCAGTACTTC. This chain connects TRBV27 to TRBJ2-7; 15 bases agree with TRBD2. The CDR3 loop spans 15 amino acids. The V and J ends lost 5 bases and 7 bases, in that order; junction bases with no gene match: 6. In germline, CDR1 is MNHEY, CDR2 SMNVEV (reference sequence).

This clone was seen a handful of times. V and J are TRBV4-2 and TRBJ1-5; the D is unclear. CDR1 is LGHNA, CDR2 YNFKEQ, per germline. The CDR3 totals 14 residues. V was pared by 1 base and J by 5 bases, with 9 bases between. CDR3 DNA sequence: TGTGCCAGCAGCCAAGCTAAAGCGGATCAGCCCCAGCATTTT. Translating gives CASSQAKADQPQHF.

V usage is TRBV5-6 and J usage is TRBJ1-1; D uncertain. CDR1 SGHDT and CDR2 YYEEEE come from the germline V gene. This CDR3 is built from 13 residues. V was pared by 4 bases and J by 1 base, with 8 bases between. CDR3 loop: CASSNTENTEAFF. The CDR3 DNA reads TGTGCCAGCAGCAACACAGAGAACACTGAAGCTTTCTTT.

CDR3 sequence reads: CASIPSGRLYEQYF. The CDR3 coding sequence is TGTGCCAGCATCCCCAGCGGGAGGCTCTACGAGCAGTACTTC. The chain recombines TRBV5-6 with TRBJ2-5; 9 nucleotides match TRBD2. The end of the DNA fits TRBJ2-7 better, so the J call may be wrong. The CDR3 is made up of 14 amino acids. Per the germline V gene, CDR1 is SGHDT and CDR2 is YYEEEE.

The chain joins TRBV13 to TRBJ1-1; D is perhaps TRBD1 (5 bases). CDR3 length equals 12 residues. In germline, CDR1 is PRHDT, CDR2 FYEKMQ (reference sequence). V was shortened by 3 bases and J by 11 bases, with 13 bases between the two germline ends. The CDR3 sequence: CASSFGAEPAFF. Here the CDR3 DNA reads TGTGCCAGCAGCTTTGGGGCAGAACCCGCTTTCTTT.

The chain joins TRBV5-6 to TRBJ1-5; D is undetermined. In germline, CDR1 is SGHDT, CDR2 YYEEEE. Trimming removed 0 bases from V and 7 bases from J, with 8 bases in between. The CDR3 extends over 13 amino acids. CDR3 coding DNA: TGTGCCAGCAGCTTGGGGTCTGGCCAGCCCCAGCATTTT. Protein product: CASSLGSGQPQHF.

This clone was seen just once. The rearrangement links TRBV7-9 to TRBJ2-7; D is uncertain. With 5 bases removed from V and 6 bases from J, the gap between germline ends came to 8 bases. Per the germline V gene, CDR1 is SEHNR and CDR2 is FQNEAQ (reference sequence). This CDR3 contains 11 residues. CDR3 coding DNA: TGTGCCAGCAGCCGCGCGGTCGAGCAGTACTTC. Encoded protein: CASSRAVEQYF.

CDR3 region: CASSKPTRLAIPSEQYF. For the CDR3, the DNA is TGTGCCAGCAGTAAACCAACCCGACTAGCCATTCCTAGCGAGCAGTACTTC. The chain combines TRBV27 with TRBJ2-7; TRBD2 matches 7 bases. This CDR3 comprises 17 residues. The germline CDR1 and CDR2 sequences are MNHEY and SMNVEV (reference sequence). The V segment lost 5 bases and the J segment 6 bases; nucleotides outside the gene matches: 19.

This chain joins TRBV5-1 and TRBJ2-1; 8 nucleotides agree with TRBD1. The CDR3 covers 14 residues. Unmatched junction bases numbered 2, after V lost 0 bases and J lost 6 bases. Per the germline V gene, CDR1 is SGHRS and CDR2 is YFSETQ. This CDR3 is CASSLVTGGNEQFF. In DNA, the CDR3 is TGCGCCAGCAGCTTGGTTACAGGGGGCAATGAGCAGTTCTTC.

The chain combines TRBV11-2 with TRBJ1-3; D is unresolved. This CDR3 is 17 amino acids long. Germline CDR1 and CDR2: SGHAT and FQNNGV. Trimming pared 4 bases from V and 0 bases from J, leaving 16 bases between. The CDR3 here is CASSSMMGSYSGNTIYF. The CDR3 DNA is TGTGCCAGCAGCTCCATGATGGGGAGCTACTCTGGAAACACCATATATTTT.

The chain carries TRBV25-1 and TRBJ1-5; no clear D. Germline CDR1 and CDR2: MGHDK and SYGVNS. The V and J ends lost 5 bases and 2 bases respectively, with 10 bases between them. The CDR3 is 14 residues long. CDR3 amino acids: CASSLAGRNQPQHF. The DNA of the CDR3 is TGTGCCAGCAGTCTGGCCGGCCGCAATCAGCCCCAGCATTTT.